These 10 T cell receptor beta chains came from one sample sequenced in a study of shared clonotypes between healthy human individuals. Clones were sequenced by immunoSEQ multiplex PCR, and TCRdb holds only the in-frame ones, with some missing. The table has some 500,000 clones, 95% to 97% seen once. The sample comprised naive CD4+ T cells sorted from blood. This sample's subset: CD45RA+ positively selected. Every receptor here comes from a woman aged 25 to 45 in good health.

This sequence joins TRBV18 and TRBJ2-4; D is ambiguous. Trimming cost V 3 bases and J 0 bases, with 18 bases left between them. Germline V gene lookup returns CDR1 KGHSH and CDR2 LQKENI. The CDR3 is 18 residues long. CDR3 protein: CASSPSDLSEGAKNIQYF. The CDR3 coding sequence is TGTGCCAGCTCACCGTCCGATCTCTCCGAAGGAGCCAAAAACATTCAGTACTTC.

The rearrangement links TRBV27 to TRBJ1-2, with TRBD1 identical over 9 bases. Germline V gives CDR1 MNHEY, CDR2 SMNVEV (reference sequence). The CDR3 totals 17 residues. The junction had 11 bases not matched to a gene; V was cut back by 6 bases and J by 0 bases. CDR3 residues: CASRAPLGDRANYGYTF. The CDR3 region has the DNA TGTGCCAGCAGAGCCCCACTGGGGGACAGGGCTAACTATGGCTACACCTTC.

This clone was seen a few times. V and J are TRBV10-2 and TRBJ1-5; possible D gene TRBD1, 5 bases. The CDR3 loop spans 13 amino acids. V was shortened by 8 bases and J by 5 bases, with 13 bases between the two germline ends. CDR1 WSHSY and CDR2 SAAADI come from the germline V gene. CDR3 protein: CASRDLNHQPQHF. In DNA, the CDR3 is TGCGCCAGCCGGGACCTAAATCATCAGCCCCAGCATTTT.

The CDR3 sequence: CASSLIWETQYF. The CDR3, as DNA: TGTGCCAGCAGCCTGATTTGGGAGACCCAGTACTTC. The rearrangement joins TRBV6-1 to TRBJ2-5, with D unresolved. The CDR3 length is 12 residues. Germline assignment: CDR1 MNHNS and CDR2 SASEGT. V shed 6 bases and J shed 5 bases, with 10 bases lying between them.

The chain joins TRBV30 to TRBJ1-1; D is perhaps TRBD1 (5 bases). The germline V gene encodes CDR1 GTSNPN and CDR2 SVGIG (reference sequence). This CDR3 comprises 14 residues. Between the trimmed V and J ends, which lost 3 bases and 5 bases, there was a span of 16 bases. The CDR3 coding sequence is TGTGCCTGGAGCGTGACAGCCTTTGGGACTGAAGCTTTCTTT. Its translation is CAWSVTAFGTEAFF.

The CDR3 DNA follows: TGTGCCAGCAGGGCCAGGGGACAGCCGAGAACTAATGAAAAACTGTTTTTT. It translates to CASRARGQPRTNEKLFF. V and J are TRBV2 and TRBJ1-4; 7 bases line up with TRBD1. The germline V gene encodes CDR1 SNHLY and CDR2 FYNNEI. V lost 6 bases and J lost 1; bases outside the gene matches: 11. The CDR3 loop spans 17 amino acids.

This chain connects TRBV5-1 to TRBJ2-1, with TRBD2 matching 11 bases. With V trimmed by 7 bases and J by 7 bases, 10 bases remained unmatched. This CDR3 contains 15 residues. CDR1 is SGHRS and CDR2 is YFSETQ in the germline V gene. The CDR3 reads CASLGLAGGGNEQFF. The CDR3 nucleotides read TGCGCCAGCCTCGGGCTAGCGGGAGGAGGGAATGAGCAGTTCTTC.

The gene calls are TRBV19 and TRBJ1-3; 7 bases map to TRBD1. CDR1 and CDR2 (germline): LNHDA, SQIVND (reference sequence). V was pared by 5 bases and J by 0 bases, with 4 bases of the junction left unmatched. The length of the CDR3 is 15 residues. This CDR3 reads CASSDRTGSGNTIYF. The CDR3 bases are TGTGCCAGTAGTGACCGGACAGGCTCTGGAAACACCATATATTTT.

V and J are TRBV4-1 and TRBJ2-1; 7 positions agree with TRBD2. The CDR3 contains 16 residues. Germline trimming cut 0 bases from V and 6 bases from J; bases unmatched to any gene: 8. CDR1 is MGHRA, CDR2 YSYEKL, per germline. CDR3 in amino acids: CASSQDSGGVFNEQFF. The CDR3 nucleotides read TGCGCCAGCAGCCAAGATTCGGGAGGAGTGTTCAATGAGCAGTTCTTC.

The rearrangement joins TRBV9 to TRBJ1-1, with D tentatively TRBD1 (5 bases). The CDR3 is 14 residues long. Germline V gene lookup returns CDR1 SGDLS and CDR2 YYNGEE. V dropped 5 bases and J dropped 0 bases, with 11 bases sitting between them. This chain's CDR3 is CASSATGVNTEAFF. DNA of the CDR3: TGTGCCAGCAGTGCGACGGGGGTGAACACTGAAGCTTTCTTT.